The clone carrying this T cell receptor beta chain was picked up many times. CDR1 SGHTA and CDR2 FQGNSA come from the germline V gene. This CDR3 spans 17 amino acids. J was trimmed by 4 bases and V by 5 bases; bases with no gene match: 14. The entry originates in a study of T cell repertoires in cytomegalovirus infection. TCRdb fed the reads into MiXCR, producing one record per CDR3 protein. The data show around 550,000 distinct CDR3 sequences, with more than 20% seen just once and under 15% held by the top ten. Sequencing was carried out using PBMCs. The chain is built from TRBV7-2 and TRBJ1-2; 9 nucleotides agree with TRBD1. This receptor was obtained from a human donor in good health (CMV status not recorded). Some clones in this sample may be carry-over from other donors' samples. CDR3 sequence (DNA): TGTGCCAGCAGCAGACAACAGGGGGCGTTACCAGTCTATGGCTACACCTTC. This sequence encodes CASSRQQGALPVYGYTF.